This T cell receptor (beta chain) comes out of a study of blood T cell repertoires in COVID-19. Turning to the study itself: Samples representing acute and convalescent COVID-19 were sourced from the United States, Italy and Spain. T cells, B-cell-depleted T cells, or PBMCs supplied cDNA or gDNA.

In the source study's methods: For nucleated cells, counts were estimated from reference gene primer amplification. Repertoires were generated with immunoSEQ multiplex PCR, while TCRdb's copy carries only in-frame clones and drops some. V and J calls and clone size are those listed in that table; D and trimming were worked out from the DNA. The sample has tens of thousands of clones, nearly 80% seen once. The CDR3 sequence is 11 residues long. The V gene lost 5 bases and the J gene lost 6 bases, with 8 bases spanning the gap. Germline loops: CDR1 DFQATT, CDR2 SNEGSKA (reference sequence). The V call is TRBV20-1, the J call TRBJ2-4, with a tentative D call TRBD1 (6 bases). The material sequenced was peripheral blood. This TCR was sampled from a human donor in a cohort sampled during active COVID-19. The CDR3 DNA sequence: TGCAGTGCTCCACAGGGAAACATTCAGTACTTC. It is translated as CSAPQGNIQYF.